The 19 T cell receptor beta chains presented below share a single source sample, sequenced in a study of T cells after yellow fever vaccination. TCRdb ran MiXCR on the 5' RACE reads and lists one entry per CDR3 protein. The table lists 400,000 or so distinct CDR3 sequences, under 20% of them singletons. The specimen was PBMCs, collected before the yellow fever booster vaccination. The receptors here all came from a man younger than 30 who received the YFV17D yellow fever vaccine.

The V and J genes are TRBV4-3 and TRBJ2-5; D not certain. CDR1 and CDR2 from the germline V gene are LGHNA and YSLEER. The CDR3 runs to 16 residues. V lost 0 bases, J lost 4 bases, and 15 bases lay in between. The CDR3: CASSQETRAVPETQYF. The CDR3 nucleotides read TGCGCCAGCAGCCAAGAAACTCGGGCAGTTCCAGAGACCCAGTACTTC.

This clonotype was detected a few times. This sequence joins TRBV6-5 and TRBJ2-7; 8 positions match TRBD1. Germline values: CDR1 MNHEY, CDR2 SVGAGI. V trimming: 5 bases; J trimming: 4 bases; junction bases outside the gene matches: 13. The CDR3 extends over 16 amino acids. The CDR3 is CASSRRTGTFLYEQYF. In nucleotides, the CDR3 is TGTGCCAGCAGTCGAAGGACAGGGACCTTTCTATACGAGCAGTACTTC.

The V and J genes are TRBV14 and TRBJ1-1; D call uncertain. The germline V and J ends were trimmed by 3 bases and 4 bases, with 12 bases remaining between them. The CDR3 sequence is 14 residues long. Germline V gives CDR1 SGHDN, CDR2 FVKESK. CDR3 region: CASSQLGMGTEAFF. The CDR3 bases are TGTGCCAGCAGCCAGTTGGGTATGGGCACTGAAGCTTTCTTT.

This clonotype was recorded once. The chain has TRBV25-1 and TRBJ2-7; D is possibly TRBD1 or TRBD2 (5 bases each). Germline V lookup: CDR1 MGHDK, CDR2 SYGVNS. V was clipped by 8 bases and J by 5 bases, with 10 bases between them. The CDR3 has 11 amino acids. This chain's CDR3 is CASFPGHEQYF. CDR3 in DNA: TGTGCCAGCTTCCCGGGGCACGAGCAGTACTTC.

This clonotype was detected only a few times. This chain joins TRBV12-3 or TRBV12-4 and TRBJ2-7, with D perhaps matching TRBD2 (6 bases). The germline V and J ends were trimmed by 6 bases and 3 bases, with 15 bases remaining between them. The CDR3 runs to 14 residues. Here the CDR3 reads CASRSLATCYEQYV. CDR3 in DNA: TGTGCCAGCAGGTCTCTAGCGACCTGCTACGAGCAGTACGTC.

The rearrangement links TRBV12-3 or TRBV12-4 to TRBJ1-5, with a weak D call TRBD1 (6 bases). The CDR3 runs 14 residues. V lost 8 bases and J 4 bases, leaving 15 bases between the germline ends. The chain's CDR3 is CASRSAGENQPQHF. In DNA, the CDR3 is TGTGCCAGCCGATCGGCAGGGGAAAATCAGCCCCAGCATTTT.

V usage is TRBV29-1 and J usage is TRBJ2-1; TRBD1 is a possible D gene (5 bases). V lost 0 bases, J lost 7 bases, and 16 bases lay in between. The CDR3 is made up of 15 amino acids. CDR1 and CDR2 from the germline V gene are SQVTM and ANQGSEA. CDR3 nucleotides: TGCAGCGTTGAAGATTTGGGCAGGGTCTCTAATGAGCAGTTCTTC. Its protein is CSVEDLGRVSNEQFF.

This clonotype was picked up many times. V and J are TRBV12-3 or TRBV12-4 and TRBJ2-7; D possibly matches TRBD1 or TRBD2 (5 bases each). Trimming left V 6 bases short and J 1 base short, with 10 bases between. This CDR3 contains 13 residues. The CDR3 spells CASSRDRSYEQYF. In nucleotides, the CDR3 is TGTGCCAGCAGCCGGGACCGATCCTACGAGCAGTACTTC.

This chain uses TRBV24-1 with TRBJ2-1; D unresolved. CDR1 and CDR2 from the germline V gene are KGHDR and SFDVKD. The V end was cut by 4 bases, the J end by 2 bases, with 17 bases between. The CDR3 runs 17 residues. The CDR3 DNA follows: TGTGCCACCAGTGACCCCCGTCCCAAGGGCCCCTACAATGAGCAGTTCTTC. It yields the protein CATSDPRPKGPYNEQFF.

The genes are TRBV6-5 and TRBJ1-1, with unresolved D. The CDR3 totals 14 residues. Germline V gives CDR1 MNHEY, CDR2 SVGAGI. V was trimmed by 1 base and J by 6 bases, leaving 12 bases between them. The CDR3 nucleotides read TGTGCCAGCAGTTACTACGACACAAGGGCTGAAGCTTTCTTT. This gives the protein CASSYYDTRAEAFF.

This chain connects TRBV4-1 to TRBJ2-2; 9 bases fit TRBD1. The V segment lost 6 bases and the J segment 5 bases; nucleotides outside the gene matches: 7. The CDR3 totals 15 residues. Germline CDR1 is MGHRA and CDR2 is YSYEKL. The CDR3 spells CASRRTGAITGELFF. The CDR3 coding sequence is TGCGCCAGCAGACGGACAGGGGCTATTACCGGGGAGCTGTTTTTT.

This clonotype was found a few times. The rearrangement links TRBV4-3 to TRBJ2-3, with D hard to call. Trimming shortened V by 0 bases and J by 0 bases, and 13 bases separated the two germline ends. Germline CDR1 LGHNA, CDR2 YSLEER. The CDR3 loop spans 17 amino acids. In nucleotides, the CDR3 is TGCGCCAGCAGCCAAGATTCGGCCGCCTCTAGCACAGATACGCAGTATTTT. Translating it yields CASSQDSAASSTDTQYF.

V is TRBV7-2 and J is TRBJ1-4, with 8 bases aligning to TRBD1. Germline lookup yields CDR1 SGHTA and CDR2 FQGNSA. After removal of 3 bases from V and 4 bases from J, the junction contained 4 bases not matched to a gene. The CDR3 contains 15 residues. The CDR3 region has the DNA TGTGCCAGCAGCTTCAGGGGGCGGAATAATGAAAAACTGTTTTTT. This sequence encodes CASSFRGRNNEKLFF.

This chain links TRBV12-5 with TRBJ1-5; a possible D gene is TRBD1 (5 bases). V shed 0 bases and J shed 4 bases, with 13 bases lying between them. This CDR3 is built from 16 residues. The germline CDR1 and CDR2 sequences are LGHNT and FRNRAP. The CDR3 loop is CASGLVLGVRNQPQHF. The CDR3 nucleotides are TGTGCTAGTGGTTTGGTATTGGGGGTTCGGAATCAGCCCCAGCATTTT.

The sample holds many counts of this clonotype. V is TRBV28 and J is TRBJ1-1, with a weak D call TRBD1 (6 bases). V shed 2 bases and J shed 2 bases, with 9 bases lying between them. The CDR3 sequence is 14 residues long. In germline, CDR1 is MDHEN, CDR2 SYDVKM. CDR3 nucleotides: TGTGCCAGCAGTTTAATGACAGGAAACACTGAAGCTTTCTTT. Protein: CASSLMTGNTEAFF.

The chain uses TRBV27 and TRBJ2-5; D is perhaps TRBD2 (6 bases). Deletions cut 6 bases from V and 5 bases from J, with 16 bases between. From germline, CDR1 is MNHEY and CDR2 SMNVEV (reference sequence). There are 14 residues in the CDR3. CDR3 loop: CASRRDSRRETQYF. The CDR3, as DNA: TGTGCCAGCAGGAGGGACTCCCGGAGGGAGACCCAGTACTTC.

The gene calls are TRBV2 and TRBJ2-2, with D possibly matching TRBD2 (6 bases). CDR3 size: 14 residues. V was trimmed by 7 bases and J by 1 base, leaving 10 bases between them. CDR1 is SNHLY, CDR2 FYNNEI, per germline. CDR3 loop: CASTGELNTGELFF. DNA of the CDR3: TGTGCCAGCACGGGGGAGTTGAACACCGGGGAGCTGTTTTTT.

CDR3 loop: CASSYTGRTYYGYTF. The CDR3 DNA sequence: TGTGCCAGCAGCTATACGGGGCGCACCTACTATGGCTACACCTTC. This rearrangement joins TRBV5-6 to TRBJ1-2; a weak D match, TRBD1 (5 bases). Germline V CDR1 and CDR2: SGHDT, YYEEEE. The CDR3 spans 15 residues. Trimming took 3 bases from V and 3 from J, leaving 15 bases between them.

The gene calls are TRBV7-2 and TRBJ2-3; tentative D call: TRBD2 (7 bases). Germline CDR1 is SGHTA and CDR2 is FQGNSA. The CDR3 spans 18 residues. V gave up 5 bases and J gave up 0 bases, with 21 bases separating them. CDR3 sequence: CASSQNGGGVLSTDTQYF. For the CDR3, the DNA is TGTGCCAGCAGCCAGAACGGCGGGGGCGTACTTAGCACAGATACGCAGTATTTT.